This T cell receptor (beta chain) was obtained from a study of T cell repertoires in cytomegalovirus infection. Study as a whole: Public signatures in TCR beta pointed to CMV infection and matching HLA type.

TCRdb reanalysed the reads using MiXCR and keeps one entry per CDR3 protein. The profile shows tens of thousands of distinct CDR3 sequences, over 20% of them singletons. Study-wide points: The cumulative frequency of public TCR beta families identified carriers of CMV plus the relevant HLA.

This clonotype has more than one count but fewer than ten. The antigen is unknown. Trimming removed 1 base from V and 1 base from J, with 7 bases in between. The CDR3 loop spans 14 amino acids. CDR1 is SEHNR, CDR2 FQNEAQ, per germline (reference sequence). The TCR comes from a human donor in good health (CMV status not recorded). Some clones in this sample may be carry-over from other donors' samples. The chain carries TRBV7-9 and TRBJ2-5, with a possible D match to TRBD1 (5 bases). The sample consisted of CD8+ T cells from cultured PBMCs, taken from culture after CMV antigen stimulation. CDR3 residues: CASSLGQSQETQYF. The CDR3 DNA reads as TGTGCCAGCAGCTTAGGACAGTCCCAAGAGACCCAGTACTTC.